A selection of T cell receptor beta chains follows, all from one sample in a study of blood T cells in healthy people across ages. Via MiXCR, TCRdb re-called the 5' RACE reads, giving one row per CDR3 protein. The sample includes fewer than 1,000,000 distinct CDR3 sequences, approximately 44% of them seen just once. The sequenced sample was blood. The receptor source for this set is a man aged 60 to 75 in good health. The CDR3 runs from the conserved cysteine through the conserved F or W. The order of the fields is CDR3 DNA, CDR3 protein, CDR3 length, V gene, D gene, J gene, clone size. The D gene is left open where the match is weak. Rows give clone size only sometimes, using once, few, many, or a class for an expanded clone.

CDR3nt: TGTGCCAGCAGCTTAATGTTAGGGCAGGGGGACGAAAAACTGTTTTTT
CDR3aa: CASSLMLGQGDEKLFF
len: 16
v_gene: TRBV7-9
d_gene: TRBD1
j_gene: TRBJ1-4
abundance: few

CDR3nt: TGTGCCAGCTCACCTAGCGGGGGTTGGTCAGATACGCAGTATTTT
CDR3aa: CASSPSGGWSDTQYF
len: 15
v_gene: TRBV12-3/TRBV12-4
d_gene: TRBD2
j_gene: TRBJ2-3
abundance: few

CDR3nt: TGTGCCAGCACCACGACAGGGGGCCAAGAGACCCAGTACTTC
CDR3aa: CASTTTGGQETQYF
len: 14
v_gene: TRBV6-6
d_gene: TRBD1
j_gene: TRBJ2-5
abundance: few

CDR3nt: TGTGCCAGCATGTTTGTAGACTCGGGGGGTAATTCACCCCTCCACTTT
CDR3aa: CASMFVDSGGNSPLHF
len: 16
v_gene: TRBV2
d_gene: NA
j_gene: TRBJ1-6
abundance: once

CDR3nt: TGCGCCAGCAGTGCGGACTCGTACCAAACCTACGAGCAGTACTTC
CDR3aa: CASSADSYQTYEQYF
len: 15
v_gene: TRBV4-1
d_gene: NA
j_gene: TRBJ2-7
abundance: few

CDR3nt: TGCAGTGCTAGAGGGGGGAACAACGGCTACACCTTC
CDR3aa: CSARGGNNGYTF
len: 12
v_gene: TRBV20-1
d_gene: NA
j_gene: TRBJ1-2
abundance: NA

CDR3nt: TGTGCCAGCAGTGCAGCTAGCGGGACCGGTTTGGAGCAGTACTTC
CDR3aa: CASSAASGTGLEQYF
len: 15
v_gene: TRBV25-1
d_gene: TRBD2
j_gene: TRBJ2-7
abundance: few

CDR3nt: TGCGCCAGCAGCCAAGGGGTACAGACGGGGTGGGACCAGTACTTC
CDR3aa: CASSQGVQTGWDQYF
len: 15
v_gene: TRBV4-3
d_gene: NA
j_gene: TRBJ2-5
abundance: few

CDR3nt: TGTGCAGCCGGGCGCTCGAGGGGTGCCAAAAACATTCAGTACTTC
CDR3aa: CAAGRSRGAKNIQYF
len: 15
v_gene: TRBV2
d_gene: NA
j_gene: TRBJ2-4
abundance: few

CDR3nt: TGTGCCAGCAGCGGGACAATCTATAATTCACCCCTCCACTTT
CDR3aa: CASSGTIYNSPLHF
len: 14
v_gene: TRBV11-2
d_gene: NA
j_gene: TRBJ1-6
abundance: NA

CDR3nt: TGTGCCAGCAGCCAAGATGTCAGATTCTACGAGCAGTACTTC
CDR3aa: CASSQDVRFYEQYF
len: 14
v_gene: TRBV3-1
d_gene: NA
j_gene: TRBJ2-7
abundance: few

CDR3nt: TGCGCCAGCAGCCAAGGTCTAGCGGGGGTAACCTCCTCCTACAATGAGCAGTTCTTC
CDR3aa: CASSQGLAGVTSSYNEQFF
len: 19
v_gene: TRBV4-1
d_gene: TRBD2
j_gene: TRBJ2-1
abundance: NA

CDR3nt: TGTGCCAGCAGTCCGATGATGGGTCGGGGCAGAAAAGATGAGCAGTACTTC
CDR3aa: CASSPMMGRGRKDEQYF
len: 17
v_gene: TRBV7-8
d_gene: NA
j_gene: TRBJ2-5
abundance: few

CDR3nt: TGTGCCAGCAGCTTAGGGGGCTTTGACACTGAAGCTTTCTTT
CDR3aa: CASSLGGFDTEAFF
len: 14
v_gene: TRBV11-2
d_gene: NA
j_gene: TRBJ1-1
abundance: NA

CDR3nt: TGCGCCAGCAGCTTCGAGGCCCGTTCGACAGGGAACGGGGCCAACGTCCTGACTTTC
CDR3aa: CASSFEARSTGNGANVLTF
len: 19
v_gene: TRBV4-1
d_gene: TRBD1
j_gene: TRBJ2-6
abundance: NA

CDR3nt: TGTGCCATCAGTACAGGGACAGATACGCAGTATTTT
CDR3aa: CAISTGTDTQYF
len: 12
v_gene: TRBV10-3
d_gene: NA
j_gene: TRBJ2-3
abundance: few

CDR3nt: TGCAGTGCAGGCTTTGCGGGAGACTTTAATGAGCAGTTCTTC
CDR3aa: CSAGFAGDFNEQFF
len: 14
v_gene: TRBV20-1
d_gene: TRBD2
j_gene: TRBJ2-1
abundance: NA

CDR3nt: TGCAGTGCTAGAGTGGTGGGAACCACAGATACGCAGTATTTT
CDR3aa: CSARVVGTTDTQYF
len: 14
v_gene: TRBV20-1
d_gene: NA
j_gene: TRBJ2-3
abundance: few

CDR3nt: TGTGCCAGCAGTTCCGGGGACAGGAACACAGATACGCAGTATTTT
CDR3aa: CASSSGDRNTDTQYF
len: 15
v_gene: TRBV28
d_gene: TRBD1
j_gene: TRBJ2-3
abundance: NA

CDR3nt: TGTGCCAGCGAGCACCAGGGGAACATCCAAGAGACCCAGTACTTC
CDR3aa: CASEHQGNIQETQYF
len: 15
v_gene: TRBV2
d_gene: NA
j_gene: TRBJ2-5
abundance: NA

CDR3nt: TGTGCCAGCTCCGGGACAGGGTCTGTTACCGGGGAGCTGTTTTTT
CDR3aa: CASSGTGSVTGELFF
len: 15
v_gene: TRBV6-2/TRBV6-3
d_gene: TRBD1
j_gene: TRBJ2-2
abundance: NA

CDR3nt: TGTGCCAGCAGTTTCCCTGGGACAGGGTCCCCCAAAACCCAGTACTTC
CDR3aa: CASSFPGTGSPKTQYF
len: 16
v_gene: TRBV6-6
d_gene: TRBD1
j_gene: TRBJ2-5
abundance: few

CDR3nt: TGTGCCAGCAGGGCTACAGGGCCAACCAACTATGGCTACACCTTC
CDR3aa: CASRATGPTNYGYTF
len: 15
v_gene: TRBV6-2/TRBV6-3
d_gene: NA
j_gene: TRBJ1-2
abundance: NA

CDR3nt: TGTGCCACCAGCAGCAGGGGGCAGAGCGAGACCCAGTACTTC
CDR3aa: CATSSRGQSETQYF
len: 14
v_gene: TRBV15
d_gene: TRBD1
j_gene: TRBJ2-5
abundance: NA

CDR3nt: TGTGCCAGCAGCTTAACGGGCCCCAAATCCCGGGAGACCCAGTACTTC
CDR3aa: CASSLTGPKSRETQYF
len: 16
v_gene: TRBV7-8
d_gene: NA
j_gene: TRBJ2-5
abundance: NA

CDR3nt: TGTGCCAGCAGCGGGAGCGCCACAGATACGCAGTATTTT
CDR3aa: CASSGSATDTQYF
len: 13
v_gene: TRBV2
d_gene: NA
j_gene: TRBJ2-3
abundance: few

CDR3nt: TGCAGTGCTGCCTCCGGGACGAAGACTGAAGCTTTCTTT
CDR3aa: CSAASGTKTEAFF
len: 13
v_gene: TRBV20-1
d_gene: NA
j_gene: TRBJ1-1
abundance: NA

CDR3nt: TGTGCCAGCAGCACTCTATCCGGGACGGGCAATGAGCAGTTCTTC
CDR3aa: CASSTLSGTGNEQFF
len: 15
v_gene: TRBV7-9
d_gene: NA
j_gene: TRBJ2-1
abundance: many

CDR3nt: TGTGCCAGCCGAGGGATTACCTACGAGCAGTACTTC
CDR3aa: CASRGITYEQYF
len: 12
v_gene: TRBV12-3/TRBV12-4
d_gene: NA
j_gene: TRBJ2-7
abundance: few

CDR3nt: TGTGCCAGCAGTTACAATCGTCAAAGGGTAGAAGCTTTCTTT
CDR3aa: CASSYNRQRVEAFF
len: 14
v_gene: TRBV6-2/TRBV6-3
d_gene: NA
j_gene: TRBJ1-1
abundance: NA

CDR3nt: TGTGCCAGCAGTTTTCGGGGTGCGGGAAGGTACTTC
CDR3aa: CASSFRGAGRYF
len: 12
v_gene: TRBV28
d_gene: NA
j_gene: TRBJ2-7
abundance: NA

CDR3nt: TGCGCCAGCAGCTTACTTTCTAGCGGGAGGGAATCGGGCGAGCAGTACTTC
CDR3aa: CASSLLSSGRESGEQYF
len: 17
v_gene: TRBV5-1
d_gene: TRBD2
j_gene: TRBJ2-7
abundance: NA

CDR3nt: TGTGCCAGCAGTCAGTGGACAGCAACTAGCACAGATACGCAGTATTTT
CDR3aa: CASSQWTATSTDTQYF
len: 16
v_gene: TRBV28
d_gene: NA
j_gene: TRBJ2-3
abundance: NA

CDR3nt: TGCGTCAGCAGCTTATCAACAGGGTCAGGGAACTATGGCTACACCTTC
CDR3aa: CVSSLSTGSGNYGYTF
len: 16
v_gene: TRBV5-1
d_gene: NA
j_gene: TRBJ1-2
abundance: NA

CDR3nt: TGTGCCAGCAGTGAGGCTAAGGGACAAGAGACCCAGTACTTC
CDR3aa: CASSEAKGQETQYF
len: 14
v_gene: TRBV6-1
d_gene: NA
j_gene: TRBJ2-5
abundance: NA

CDR3nt: TGTGCCAGCAGAATAGAGGGATCCAGCTCCTACAATGAGCAGTACTTC
CDR3aa: CASRIEGSSSYNEQYF
len: 16
v_gene: TRBV6-5
d_gene: NA
j_gene: TRBJ2-7
abundance: NA

CDR3nt: TGTGCCAGCAGCTTGCAACAGACCCAGTACTTC
CDR3aa: CASSLQQTQYF
len: 11
v_gene: TRBV5-6
d_gene: NA
j_gene: TRBJ2-5
abundance: few

CDR3nt: TGTGCCAGCAGCCATCAGCGGGGGTTCGAGACCCAGTACTTC
CDR3aa: CASSHQRGFETQYF
len: 14
v_gene: TRBV3-1
d_gene: TRBD2
j_gene: TRBJ2-5
abundance: NA

CDR3nt: TGTGCCACCAGCAGGTACAGAGAAGGCTACACCTTC
CDR3aa: CATSRYREGYTF
len: 12
v_gene: TRBV15
d_gene: NA
j_gene: TRBJ1-2
abundance: many

CDR3nt: TGTGCCAGCAGTTATTCCGGTTGGGGCAAAACTACCGACAATGAGCAGTACTTC
CDR3aa: CASSYSGWGKTTDNEQYF
len: 18
v_gene: TRBV6-5
d_gene: NA
j_gene: TRBJ2-7
abundance: NA

CDR3nt: TGTGCCAGCAGCCGACCACGGTTGGAAGAGACCCAGTACTTC
CDR3aa: CASSRPRLEETQYF
len: 14
v_gene: TRBV7-2
d_gene: NA
j_gene: TRBJ2-5
abundance: NA

CDR3nt: TGCGCCAGCAGCTTCGGGCATAGCAATCAGCCCCAGCATTTT
CDR3aa: CASSFGHSNQPQHF
len: 14
v_gene: TRBV5-1
d_gene: NA
j_gene: TRBJ1-5
abundance: NA

CDR3nt: TGTGCCAGCAGTGTCGATGGACAGGCCTTAGATACGCAGTATTTT
CDR3aa: CASSVDGQALDTQYF
len: 15
v_gene: TRBV6-4
d_gene: TRBD1
j_gene: TRBJ2-3
abundance: NA

CDR3nt: TGTGCCAGCAGCCGGAGCGGGGTCGAGCAGTACTTC
CDR3aa: CASSRSGVEQYF
len: 12
v_gene: TRBV7-2
d_gene: TRBD2
j_gene: TRBJ2-7
abundance: NA

CDR3nt: TGTGCCAGCACCAAGCTGAAGACAGGGCTCATGGATACGCAGTATTTT
CDR3aa: CASTKLKTGLMDTQYF
len: 16
v_gene: TRBV27
d_gene: TRBD1
j_gene: TRBJ2-3
abundance: NA

CDR3nt: TGCGCCAGCAGCCAAGTAACAGGGATTCAGCCCCAGCATTTT
CDR3aa: CASSQVTGIQPQHF
len: 14
v_gene: TRBV4-1
d_gene: NA
j_gene: TRBJ1-5
abundance: NA

CDR3nt: TGTGCCAGCAGTGAATTTACGGGGGGCGGCACAGATACGCAGTATTTT
CDR3aa: CASSEFTGGGTDTQYF
len: 16
v_gene: TRBV25-1
d_gene: NA
j_gene: TRBJ2-3
abundance: NA

CDR3nt: TGCGCCAGTAGCCAAGCCGACAGGGTAGGGTATTACGAGCAGTACTTC
CDR3aa: CASSQADRVGYYEQYF
len: 16
v_gene: TRBV4-1
d_gene: TRBD1
j_gene: TRBJ2-7
abundance: NA

CDR3nt: TGCAGTGCTAGTGTAATCATAGCGGGGGGATTTAGAAGTTACGAGCAGTACTTC
CDR3aa: CSASVIIAGGFRSYEQYF
len: 18
v_gene: TRBV20-1
d_gene: TRBD2
j_gene: TRBJ2-7
abundance: NA

CDR3nt: TGCAGCGTTGATGGGGGGAAGCACTCCTACAATGAGCAGTTCTTC
CDR3aa: CSVDGGKHSYNEQFF
len: 15
v_gene: TRBV29-1
d_gene: NA
j_gene: TRBJ2-1
abundance: few

CDR3nt: TGTGCCAGCAGCTTGTACAGGGAAGATGAGCAGTTCTTC
CDR3aa: CASSLYREDEQFF
len: 13
v_gene: TRBV7-6
d_gene: NA
j_gene: TRBJ2-1
abundance: few

CDR3nt: TGCGCCAGCAGCTTGGAAGCCGTAGTTGGGTACAATGAGCAGTTCTTC
CDR3aa: CASSLEAVVGYNEQFF
len: 16
v_gene: TRBV5-1
d_gene: NA
j_gene: TRBJ2-1
abundance: NA